Each of the 24 T cell receptor beta chains below was sequenced from the same sample in a study of a mutant IDH1 vaccine in newly diagnosed glioma. Stated time point: week 35, safety follow-up. One vaccine dose held 300 ug of mutant IDH1 20-mer peptide and came with topical imiquimod. Data came from immunoSEQ multiplex PCR; TCRdb stores just in-frame clones and leaves some out. The table shows about 32,000 clones, with more than 75% occurring only once. The antigens for these receptors are not known. This sample comprised PBMCs, obtained from a glioma patient whose treatment included an IDH1 peptide vaccine. These receptor sequences come from a man aged 30 to 45 with glioma.

The chain is built from TRBV5-5 and TRBJ2-7, with 8 positions matching TRBD2. Per germline, CDR1 SGHKS and CDR2 YYEKEE (reference sequence). The length of the CDR3 is 14 residues. V lost 4 bases to trimming and J lost 3 bases; unmatched junction nucleotides: 6. CDR3 sequence (DNA): TGTGCCAGCAGCCCTCGGGGGGGCTTCTACGAGCAGTACTTC. Protein sequence: CASSPRGGFYEQYF.

The chain combines TRBV4-1 with TRBJ2-1, with 8 bases aligning to TRBD2. V dropped 0 bases and J dropped 8; count of bases not matched to a gene: 6. CDR1 MGHRA and CDR2 YSYEKL come from the germline V gene. There are 15 residues in the CDR3. The CDR3 coding sequence is TGCGCCAGCAGCCAAGATGGTCTAGCGGGTGATGAGCAGTTCTTC. Amino acid sequence: CASSQDGLAGDEQFF.

DNA for the CDR3: TGTGCCAGCAGCTTAGCGGGACTAGTCCTCGGCAATGAGCAGTTCTTC. Amino acid sequence: CASSLAGLVLGNEQFF. This chain uses TRBV7-9 with TRBJ2-1, with 8 bases aligning to TRBD2. Trimming at V came to 0 bases and at J to 6 bases, leaving 7 bases not matched to a gene. CDR3 size: 16 residues. The germline V gene encodes CDR1 SEHNR and CDR2 FQNEAQ (reference sequence). The full variable domain, completed using reference TRBV7-9 and TRBJ2-1, is DTGVSQNPRHKITKRGQNVTFRCDPISEHNRLYWYRQTLGQGPEFLTYFQNEAQLEKSRLLSDRFSAERPKGSFSTLEIQRTEQGDSAMYLCASSLAGLVLGNEQFFGPGTRLTVL.

This chain joins TRBV5-1 and TRBJ1-2; 7 bases line up with TRBD1. Trimming cost V 0 bases and J 0 bases; bases outside gene matches: 5. CDR3 length: 16 amino acids. Germline V gene data show CDR1 as SGHRS and CDR2 as YFSETQ. The CDR3 DNA reads TGCGCCAGCAGCTTGGTAACCGGGACAGCTAACTATGGCTACACCTTC. It specifies CASSLVTGTANYGYTF.

The chain recombines TRBV27 with TRBJ2-7; D unclear. V was shortened by 6 bases and J by 1 base, with 16 bases between the two germline ends. This CDR3 is 15 amino acids long. From germline, CDR1 is MNHEY and CDR2 SMNVEV (reference sequence). The CDR3 reads CASSSTPGLSYEQYF. In DNA form, the CDR3 reads TGTGCCAGCAGCTCGACGCCAGGTTTATCCTACGAGCAGTACTTC.

This chain connects TRBV9 to TRBJ2-7; a possible D gene is TRBD1 (6 bases). Trimming removed 0 bases from V and 0 bases from J, with 13 bases in between. The CDR3 is 16 residues long. Germline V gives CDR1 SGDLS, CDR2 YYNGEE. The CDR3 region has the DNA TGTGCCAGCAGCGTAGCTTCAGGGGTTAGCTCCTACGAGCAGTACTTC. Protein: CASSVASGVSSYEQYF.

The chain employs TRBV4-1 and TRBJ2-3; no clear D gene. This CDR3 is built from 15 residues. Trimming removed 2 bases from V and 6 bases from J, with 15 bases in between. The germline gives CDR1 MGHRA, CDR2 YSYEKL. The CDR3 DNA follows: TGCGCCAGCAGCCAACGGACGCAAGGACCCGATACGCAGTATTTT. This translates into CASSQRTQGPDTQYF.

A single count supports this clone. The chain couples TRBV5-1 to TRBJ2-3, with 9 bases aligning to TRBD1. The CDR3 runs to 14 residues. Trimming took 3 bases from V and 3 from J; bases not matched to a gene: 2. Germline V gene sequence: CDR1 SGHRS, CDR2 YFSETQ. The CDR3 reads CASSSGQGTDTQYF. The CDR3 DNA follows: TGCGCCAGCAGCTCGGGACAGGGAACAGATACGCAGTATTTT.

This chain uses TRBV5-4 with TRBJ2-1; D remains ambiguous. Germline values: CDR1 SGHNT, CDR2 YYREEE (reference sequence). Between the trimmed V and J ends, which lost 4 bases and 2 bases, there was a span of 7 bases. The CDR3 has 13 residues. CDR3 in DNA: TGTGCCAGCAGCGCCGATACCTACAATGAGCAGTTCTTC. It encodes CASSADTYNEQFF.

This rearrangement joins TRBV10-3 to TRBJ2-2; perhaps TRBD1 as D (6 bases). The CDR3 runs 13 residues. Germline-derived CDR1 and CDR2 are ENHRY and SYGVKD. V was pared by 6 bases and J by 4 bases, with 9 bases between. In DNA form, the CDR3 reads TGTGCCATCAGACAGGGAAGCACCGGGGAGCTGTTTTTT. Translation: CAIRQGSTGELFF.

The chain couples TRBV2 to TRBJ2-3; D remains unclear. Germline CDR1 and CDR2: SNHLY and FYNNEI. This CDR3 contains 11 residues. V lost 8 bases and J lost 5, with 8 bases in between. The CDR3 here is CASQTEDTQYF. The CDR3 region has the DNA TGTGCCAGCCAAACGGAAGATACGCAGTATTTT.

This clone was counted once. The chain combines TRBV14 with TRBJ2-7; D possibly corresponds to TRBD1 (5 bases). The ends were cut back, 3 bases at V and 2 bases at J, with 11 bases in the middle. The CDR3 covers 14 residues. Germline V CDR1 and CDR2: SGHDN, FVKESK. The CDR3 nucleotides read TGTGCCAGCAGCCAGGCTACAGGTCCCTACGAGCAGTACTTC. It yields the protein CASSQATGPYEQYF.

The J gene is TRBJ2-7, the V gene TRBV5-1, with 7 positions matching TRBD1. The V and J ends lost 4 bases and 0 bases, in that order; junction bases with no gene match: 13. The CDR3 loop spans 17 amino acids. CDR1 SGHRS and CDR2 YFSETQ come from the germline V gene. CDR3 in amino acids: CASSPYQQGTSSYEQYF. In nucleotides, the CDR3 is TGCGCCAGCAGCCCCTACCAACAGGGGACAAGCTCCTACGAGCAGTACTTC.

This chain links TRBV19 with TRBJ2-7; D unresolved. CDR1 is LNHDA and CDR2 is SQIVND in the germline V gene (reference sequence). The CDR3 sequence is 13 residues long. V gave up 2 bases and J gave up 6 bases, with 11 bases separating them. Here the CDR3 reads CASSIIGYREQYF. The CDR3 DNA sequence: TGTGCCAGTAGTATAATAGGGTACCGCGAGCAGTACTTC. The variable domain in full, with the rest retrieved from reference TRBV19 and TRBJ2-7, is DGGITQSPKYLFRKEGQNVTLSCEQNLNHDAMYWYRQDPGQGLRLIYYSQIVNDFQKGDIAEGYSVSREKKESFPLTVTSAQKNPTAFYLCASSIIGYREQYFGPGTRLTVT.

This chain uses TRBV2 with TRBJ1-3; 8 bases line up with TRBD1. Germline CDR1 reads SNHLY; CDR2 reads FYNNEI. After removal of 7 bases from V and 0 bases from J, the junction contained 5 bases not matched to a gene. The CDR3 is 15 amino acids. CDR3 nucleotide sequence: TGTGCCAGCACCACCGACAGGGGCTCTGGAAACACCATATATTTT. It encodes CASTTDRGSGNTIYF.

This clone came up a few times. J is TRBJ2-2 and V is TRBV5-1; D is unresolved. V gave up 0 bases and J gave up 6 bases, with 6 bases separating them. The CDR3 loop spans 13 amino acids. Germline CDR1 SGHRS, CDR2 YFSETQ. The CDR3 is CASSLEAAGELFF. The CDR3 DNA is TGCGCCAGCAGCTTGGAAGCAGCCGGGGAGCTGTTTTTT.

The rearrangement joins TRBV7-2 to TRBJ2-7; possibly TRBD2 for D (6 bases). CDR3 size: 14 residues. Per germline, CDR1 SGHTA and CDR2 FQGNSA. Trimming pared 3 bases from V and 2 bases from J, leaving 11 bases between. In nucleotides, the CDR3 is TGTGCCAGCAGCTTTCGGGCGGGGCCCTACGAGCAGTACTTC. It codes for CASSFRAGPYEQYF.

This chain joins TRBV5-4 and TRBJ1-3; 8 bases are a match to TRBD1. The CDR3 length is 16 residues. In germline, CDR1 is SGHNT, CDR2 YYREEE (reference sequence). V shed 4 bases and J 3 bases; nucleotides not matched to a gene: 9. The CDR3 spells CASSAGQGAFGNTIYF. The CDR3 DNA sequence: TGTGCCAGCAGCGCCGGTCAGGGGGCTTTTGGAAACACCATATATTTT. Using reference TRBV5-4 and TRBJ1-3 for the parts outside the CDR3, the full variable domain is ETGVTQSPTHLIKTRGQQVTLRCSSQSGHNTVSWYQQALGQGPQFIFQYYREEENGRGNFPPRFSGLQFPNYSSELNVNALELDDSALYLCASSAGQGAFGNTIYFGEGSWLTVV.

The chain employs TRBV7-6 and TRBJ2-7, with 8 bases lining up with TRBD1. This CDR3 is 14 amino acids long. Looked up from germline, CDR1 is SGHVS and CDR2 is FNYEAQ. Germline trimming cut 4 bases from V and 2 bases from J; bases unmatched to any gene: 4. In nucleotides, the CDR3 is TGTGCCAGCAGCTCGCGACAGGGGACCTACGAGCAGTACTTC. Residues: CASSSRQGTYEQYF.

This rearrangement joins TRBV15 to TRBJ2-1; unclear D gene. The CDR3 runs 17 residues. Trimming took off 7 bases at V and 6 bases at J, with 25 bases between the two ends. Germline V gene data show CDR1 as LNHNV and CDR2 as YYDKDF (reference sequence). This CDR3 reads CATIASKGLGVGNEQFF. The CDR3 bases are TGTGCCACCATCGCTTCCAAGGGCTTGGGTGTGGGCAATGAGCAGTTCTTC. The full variable domain, rest sourced from reference TRBV15 and TRBJ2-1, is DAMVIQNPRYQVTQFGKPVTLSCSQTLNHNVMYWYQQKSSQAPKLLFHYYDKDFNNEADTPDNFQSRRPNTSFCFLDIRSPGLGDTAMYLCATIASKGLGVGNEQFFGPGTRLTVL.

The chain is built from TRBV5-1 and TRBJ1-1, with unresolved D. Trimming left V 4 bases short and J 4 bases short, with 8 bases between. This CDR3 has 12 amino acids. Germline-derived CDR1 and CDR2 are SGHRS and YFSETQ. The CDR3 protein is CASSTGLTEAFF. The CDR3 nucleotides read TGCGCCAGCAGCACCGGCCTCACTGAAGCTTTCTTT.

V gene TRBV5-1 combines with J gene TRBJ1-1, with D possibly TRBD1 on 6 matching bases. V was clipped by 4 bases and J by 3 bases, with 19 bases between them. The CDR3 sequence is 16 residues long. CDR1 is SGHRS, CDR2 YFSETQ, per germline. The CDR3 spells CASSPGQPVLYTEAFF. The CDR3 DNA reads as TGCGCCAGCAGCCCAGGACAGCCTGTGCTCTACACTGAAGCTTTCTTT.

This chain connects TRBV4-1 to TRBJ2-7; 9 positions match TRBD2. With V trimmed by 4 bases and J by 5 bases, 9 bases remained unmatched. Germline V gene sequence: CDR1 MGHRA, CDR2 YSYEKL. The CDR3 consists of 15 residues. CDR3 amino acids: CASSLVGLAGHEQYF. CDR3 bases: TGCGCCAGCAGCCTGGTGGGACTAGCCGGCCACGAGCAGTACTTC.

The chain joins TRBV18 to TRBJ2-5; 9 bases line up with TRBD2. Trimming removed 3 bases from V and 5 bases from J; junction bases left unmatched: 7. Germline V gene lookup returns CDR1 KGHSH and CDR2 LQKENI. The CDR3 contains 15 residues. Here the CDR3 DNA reads TGTGCCAGCTCACCCCTAGCGGGAACGACGGAGACCCAGTACTTC. Encoded protein: CASSPLAGTTETQYF. Complete variable domain (other parts from reference TRBV18 and TRBJ2-5): NAGVMQNPRHLVRRRGQEARLRCSPMKGHSHVYWYRQLPEEGLKFMVYLQKENIIDESGMPKERFSAEFPKEGPSILRIQQVVRGDSAAYFCASSPLAGTTETQYFGPGTRLLVL.